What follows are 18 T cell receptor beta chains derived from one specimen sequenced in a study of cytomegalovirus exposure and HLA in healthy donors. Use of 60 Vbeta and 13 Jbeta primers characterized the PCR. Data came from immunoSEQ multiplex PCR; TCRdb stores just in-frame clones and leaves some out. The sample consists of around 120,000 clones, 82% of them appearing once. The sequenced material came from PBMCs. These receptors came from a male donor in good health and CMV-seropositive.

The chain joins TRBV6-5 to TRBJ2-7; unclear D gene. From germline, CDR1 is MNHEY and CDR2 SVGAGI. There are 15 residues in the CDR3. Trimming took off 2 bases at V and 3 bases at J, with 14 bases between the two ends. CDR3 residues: CASSYRPDPGYEQYF. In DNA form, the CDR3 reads TGTGCCAGCAGTTACCGCCCTGATCCAGGCTACGAGCAGTACTTC.

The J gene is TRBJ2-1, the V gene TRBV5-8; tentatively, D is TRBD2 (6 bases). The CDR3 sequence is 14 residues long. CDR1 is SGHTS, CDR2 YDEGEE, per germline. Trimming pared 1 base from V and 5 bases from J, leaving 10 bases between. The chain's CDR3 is CASSLLALHNEQFF. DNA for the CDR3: TGTGCCAGCAGCTTGCTAGCGCTCCACAATGAGCAGTTCTTC.

CDR3 DNA: TGTGCCAGCAGCCGTAACCTCGGAGCCTACGAGCAGTACTTC. Protein: CASSRNLGAYEQYF. V and J are TRBV7-2 and TRBJ2-7; no clear D. The germline V gene encodes CDR1 SGHTA and CDR2 FQGNSA. The CDR3 is 14 residues long. The ends were cut back, 5 bases at V and 2 bases at J, with 13 bases in the middle. The full variable domain, rest sourced from reference TRBV7-2 and TRBJ2-7, is GAGVSQSPSNKVTEKGKDVELRCDPISGHTALYWYRQSLGQGLEFLIYFQGNSAPDKSGLPSDRFSAERTGGSVSTLTIQRTQQEDSAVYLCASSRNLGAYEQYFGPGTRLTVT.

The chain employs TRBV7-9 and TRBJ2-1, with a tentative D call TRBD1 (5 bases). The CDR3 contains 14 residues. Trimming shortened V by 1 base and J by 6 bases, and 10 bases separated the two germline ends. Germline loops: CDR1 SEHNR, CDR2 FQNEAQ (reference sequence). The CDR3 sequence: CASSLGGDVNEQFF. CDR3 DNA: TGTGCCAGCAGCTTAGGGGGCGACGTCAATGAGCAGTTCTTC.

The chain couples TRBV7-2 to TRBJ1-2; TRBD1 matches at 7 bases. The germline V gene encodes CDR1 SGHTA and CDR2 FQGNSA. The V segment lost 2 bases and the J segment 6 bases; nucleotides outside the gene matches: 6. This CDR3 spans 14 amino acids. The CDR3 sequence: CASSLRQGKDGYTF. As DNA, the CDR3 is TGTGCCAGCAGCTTAAGACAGGGTAAAGATGGCTACACCTTC.

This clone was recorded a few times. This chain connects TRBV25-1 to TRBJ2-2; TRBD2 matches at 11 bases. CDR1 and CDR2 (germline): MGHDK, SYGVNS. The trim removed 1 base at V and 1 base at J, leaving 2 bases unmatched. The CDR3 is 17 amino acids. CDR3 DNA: TGTGCCAGCAGTGAATCGGGACTAGCGGAGAACACCGGGGAGCTGTTTTTT. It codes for CASSESGLAENTGELFF.

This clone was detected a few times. The CDR3 DNA reads TGTGCCAGCAGCCTTTTAGCGGGAAGCACAGATACGCAGTATTTT. Residues: CASSLLAGSTDTQYF. V and J are TRBV11-2 and TRBJ2-3, with 8 bases identical to TRBD2. The CDR3 contains 15 residues. Looked up from germline, CDR1 is SGHAT and CDR2 is FQNNGV. The V and J ends lost 5 bases and 0 bases, in that order; junction bases with no gene match: 4.

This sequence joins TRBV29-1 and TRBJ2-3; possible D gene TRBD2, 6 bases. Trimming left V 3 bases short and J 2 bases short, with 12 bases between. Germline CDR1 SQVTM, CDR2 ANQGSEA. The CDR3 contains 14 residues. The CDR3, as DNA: TGCAGCGTTGAGGGGGGACTCTTCACAGATACGCAGTATTTT. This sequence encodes CSVEGGLFTDTQYF.

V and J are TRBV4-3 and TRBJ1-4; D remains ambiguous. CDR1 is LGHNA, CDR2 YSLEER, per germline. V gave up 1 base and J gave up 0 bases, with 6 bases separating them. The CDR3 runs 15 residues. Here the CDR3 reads CASSQVTATNEKLFF. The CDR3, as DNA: TGCGCCAGCAGCCAAGTCACTGCAACTAATGAAAAACTGTTTTTT.

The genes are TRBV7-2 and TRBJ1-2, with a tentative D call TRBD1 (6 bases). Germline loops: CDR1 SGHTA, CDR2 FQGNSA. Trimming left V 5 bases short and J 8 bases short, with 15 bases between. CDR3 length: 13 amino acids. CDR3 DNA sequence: TGTGCCAGCAGCGTCAACAGGGACGAGGGCTACACCTTC. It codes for CASSVNRDEGYTF.

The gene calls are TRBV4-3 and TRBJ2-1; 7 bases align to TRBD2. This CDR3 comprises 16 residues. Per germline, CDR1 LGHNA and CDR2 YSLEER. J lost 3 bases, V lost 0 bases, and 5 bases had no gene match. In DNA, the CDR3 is TGCGCCAGCAGCCAAGACGGACTAGGGTACTACAATGAGCAGTTCTTC. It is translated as CASSQDGLGYYNEQFF.

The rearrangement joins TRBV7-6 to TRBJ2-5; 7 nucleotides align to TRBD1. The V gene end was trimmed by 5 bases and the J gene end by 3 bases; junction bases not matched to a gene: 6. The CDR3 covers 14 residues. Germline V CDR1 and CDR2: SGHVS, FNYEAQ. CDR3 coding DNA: TGTGCCAGCAGCCCTTGGGGGACAGAAGAGACCCAGTACTTC. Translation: CASSPWGTEETQYF.

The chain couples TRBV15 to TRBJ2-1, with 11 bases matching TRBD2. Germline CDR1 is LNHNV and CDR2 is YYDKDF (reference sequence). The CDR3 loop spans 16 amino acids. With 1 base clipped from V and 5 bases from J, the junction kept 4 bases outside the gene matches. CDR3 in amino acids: CATSRGRLAGHNEQFF. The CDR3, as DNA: TGTGCCACCAGCAGAGGTAGACTAGCGGGACACAATGAGCAGTTCTTC. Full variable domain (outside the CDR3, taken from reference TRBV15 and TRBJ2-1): DAMVIQNPRYQVTQFGKPVTLSCSQTLNHNVMYWYQQKSSQAPKLLFHYYDKDFNNEADTPDNFQSRRPNTSFCFLDIRSPGLGDTAMYLCATSRGRLAGHNEQFFGPGTRLTVL.

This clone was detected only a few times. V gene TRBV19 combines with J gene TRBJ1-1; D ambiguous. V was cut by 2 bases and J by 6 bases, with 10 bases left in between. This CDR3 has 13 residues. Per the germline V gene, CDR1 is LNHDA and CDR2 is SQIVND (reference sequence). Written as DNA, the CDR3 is TGTGCCAGTAGTATAATCAGGTCCCCTGAAGCTTTCTTT. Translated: CASSIIRSPEAFF.

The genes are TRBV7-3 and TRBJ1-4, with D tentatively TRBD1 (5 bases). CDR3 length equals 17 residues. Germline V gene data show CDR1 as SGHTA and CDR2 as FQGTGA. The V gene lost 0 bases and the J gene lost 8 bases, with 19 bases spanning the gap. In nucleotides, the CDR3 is TGTGCCAGCAGCTTAACAAGCGTCCGCCAGGGAAGCGAAAAACTGTTTTTT. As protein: CASSLTSVRQGSEKLFF.

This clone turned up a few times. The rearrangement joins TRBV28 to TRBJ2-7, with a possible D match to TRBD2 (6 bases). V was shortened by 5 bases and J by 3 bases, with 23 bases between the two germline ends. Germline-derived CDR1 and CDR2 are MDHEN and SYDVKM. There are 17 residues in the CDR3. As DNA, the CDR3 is TGTGCCAGCAGTCTAACCCAATCTAGCGCCTATTTCTACGAGCAGTACTTC. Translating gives CASSLTQSSAYFYEQYF.

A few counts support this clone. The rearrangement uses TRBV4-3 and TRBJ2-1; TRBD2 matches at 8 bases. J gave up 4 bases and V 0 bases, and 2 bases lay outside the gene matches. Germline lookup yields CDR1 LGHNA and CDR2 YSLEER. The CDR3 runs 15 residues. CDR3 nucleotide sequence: TGCGCCAGCAGCCAAGAAGGGACTAGATACAATGAGCAGTTCTTC. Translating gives CASSQEGTRYNEQFF.

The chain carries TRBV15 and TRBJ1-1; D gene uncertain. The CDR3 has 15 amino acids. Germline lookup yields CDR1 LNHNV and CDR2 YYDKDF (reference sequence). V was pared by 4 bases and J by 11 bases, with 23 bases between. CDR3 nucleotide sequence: TGTGCCACCAGCACCTATTCCAGGAGGGTGGATGCGGCTTTCTTT. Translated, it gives CATSTYSRRVDAAFF.